This TCR beta chain was retrieved from a study of T cells in Graves' hyperthyroidism and ophthalmopathy. There are 13 residues in the CDR3. The germline V gene has CDR1 DFQATT and CDR2 SNEGSKA (reference sequence). V lost 5 bases and J lost 7, with 17 bases in between. Regions amplified from RNA transcripts were the TCR beta CDR3 regions. First-round RT-PCR of the TCR CDR3 relied on the HTBI primer set. TCRdb independently ran MiXCR on the multiplex PCR reads; one entry per CDR3 protein. The data contain some 600,000 distinct CDR3 sequences, roughly 50% of them seen just once; the ten biggest clones take up approximately 8.2%. This clonotype was detected a few times. The antigen is unknown. Regarding the study as a whole: Within blood appeared most thyroid clonotypes that had expanded above 0.001. A median about 6 months before onset, the model predicted ophthalmopathy.

The V call is TRBV20-1, the J call TRBJ2-5; a weak D match, TRBD2 (5 bases). The receptor was derived from a woman aged 18 to 35 with Graves' hyperthyroidism. Sequences were obtained from peripheral blood or thyroid tissue (not recorded which). CDR3 nucleotide sequence: TGCAGTGCTTGTTACAAGACTACTGGGACCCAGTACTTC. Translating gives CSACYKTTGTQYF.